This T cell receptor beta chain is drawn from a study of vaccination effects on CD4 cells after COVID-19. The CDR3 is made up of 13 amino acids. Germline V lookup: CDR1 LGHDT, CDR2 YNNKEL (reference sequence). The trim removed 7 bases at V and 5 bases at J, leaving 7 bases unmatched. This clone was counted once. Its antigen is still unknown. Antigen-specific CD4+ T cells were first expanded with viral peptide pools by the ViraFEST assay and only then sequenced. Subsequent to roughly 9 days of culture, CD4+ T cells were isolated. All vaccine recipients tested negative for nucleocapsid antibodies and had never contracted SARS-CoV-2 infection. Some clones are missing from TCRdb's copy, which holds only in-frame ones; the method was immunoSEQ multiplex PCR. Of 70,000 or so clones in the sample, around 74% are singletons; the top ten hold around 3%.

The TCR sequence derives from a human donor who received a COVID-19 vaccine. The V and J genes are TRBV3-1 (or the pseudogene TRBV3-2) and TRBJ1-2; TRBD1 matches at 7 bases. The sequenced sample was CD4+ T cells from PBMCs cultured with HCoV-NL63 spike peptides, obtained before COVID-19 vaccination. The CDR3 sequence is CASTAGQRYGYTF. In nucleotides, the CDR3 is TGTGCCAGCACAGCGGGACAGCGTTATGGCTACACCTTC.